This entry features one T cell receptor beta chain sequence. It has no known antigen specificity. Base qualities are not at hand, and no much larger clone is one base apart. In total, 600 or so healthy bone marrow donors made up the cohort. At the time of sampling, every cohort member was nominally healthy, though immune exposures that went unrecorded were likely present. The donor was CMV seronegative and belonged to the group of 380 or so seronegative cohort members. A peripheral blood sample was provided by each donor, and peripheral blood mononuclear cells were used for TCR beta sequencing. The Qiagen DNeasy Blood Extraction Kit was used to extract genomic DNA from the blood cell samples. This sample is part of a study of cytomegalovirus exposure and HLA in healthy donors (dated by TCRdb to 2016 to 2017). The study in broad terms: An earlier analysis of about 530 of the donors reported 276 Gb of sequence data and some 110 million unique TCR beta sequences obtained from around 180 million T cells. About 310 gigabases of sequencing data and tens of millions of unique TCR sequences were included in an early release covering several hundred HLA-typed donors. Among the roughly 400 genotyped donors, approximately 82% belonged to the genetic ancestry cluster associated with self-reported Caucasian donors. The study aimed to test whether signatures of past pathogen exposure could be identified by cataloging public T cell receptors. The T cell repertoires of under 700 subjects were profiled by immunosequencing and related to cytomegalovirus serostatus. In addition to the first cohort of 650 to 750 subjects, a separate validation cohort of 100 to 150 different subjects was used. The study combined high-throughput TCR immunosequencing, statistical association of individual TCRs with disease status, and machine learning to predict cytomegalovirus infection status. In a later analysis, previously published TCR beta repertoires from hundreds of donors were re-analyzed and high-resolution HLA genotyping was added so that TCR occurrence patterns could be studied. In the later analysis, no new phenotypic data were used to find candidate immune exposures; instead, reliance was placed on TCR beta sequences and their occurrence across donors. To decide whether each TCR beta V gene segment behaved as functional or pseudogenic, an earlier analysis of several hundred of the donors relied on high-throughput TCR beta sequencing. Alongside the repertoire data, information on donor age, sex, ethnicity and CMV serostatus was compiled. In a later genetic analysis, genome-wide SNP genotypes for about three fifths of the roughly 670 donors were used, and that subset was treated as a discovery cohort. Every repertoire in the discovery cohort had been generated on one and the same sequencing platform. Both class I and class II loci were covered by HLA typing, at four-digit resolution. Typing coverage differed by locus: A, B, C, DRB1 and DQB1 were typed in roughly 620-640 donors, DQA1 in roughly 500, DPA1 in around 610, and DPB1 in roughly 470. Several DR-DQ haplotypes were handled as single units for association and clustering, since linkage in the cohort was strong. Among about 390 genotyped donors of the cohort, an average of around 240,000 unique TCR beta nucleotide sequences were sequenced per donor, roughly a sixth of them non-productive.

For CDR1 and CDR2, the germline V gene lists MDHEN and SYDVKM. The germline ends are 4 bases apart after V is trimmed by 1 base and J by 7 bases. From its cysteine to its phenylalanine, the CDR3 spans 12 amino acids. Just the 36-base CDR3 DNA is kept, in frame starting at base 1. General findings and caveats noted by the study authors: According to a later genetic analysis, donors in an Asian-associated ancestry cluster had fewer N-insertions in productive TCRs than the approximately 700-donor mean. In a later genetic analysis, a missense DCLRE1C variant was associated with V-gene and J-gene trimming of TCR beta chains, and the association was replicated in an independent cohort. In vitro tests confirmed that a few of the cytomegalovirus-associated TCR beta chains recognize cytomegalovirus antigens. In an earlier analysis of 587 of the donors, most TCR beta V segments were observed in productive rearrangements about 87% or about 30% of the time, broadly matching IMGT annotations. Compared with equally common non-associated chains, HLA-associated TCR beta chains in a later analysis were more clonally expanded and had lower generation probabilities. In both the original and validation cohorts, the classifier was reported to diagnose cytomegalovirus status with high specificity and sensitivity. Because counts were too low, under 20 rarely observed V segments, including chromosome 9 orphons, were left out of the earlier analysis of 587 of the donors. Most TCR sequences were seen in very few donors, while some public TCRs were found in many individuals. It was suggested by the authors that the approach could potentially be generalized to other disease states and immunological phenotypes. A cluster of highly shared sequence variants was judged likely to represent a technical artifact of the sequencing pipeline. A later analysis associated 15,000 to 20,000 TCR beta sequences with specific HLA alleles at a false discovery rate of 0.05. According to a later analysis, parvovirus B19, influenza, CMV and Epstein-Barr virus appeared linked to several top co-occurrence clusters. Strong co-occurrence of HLA alleles, especially DR and DQ, made assigning TCR associations to individual alleles difficult. In a later analysis, the rate of TCR association differed among HLA loci, with DRB1 alleles having the most associated TCRs and HLA-C alleles having the fewest. A further reported finding was that TCR beta sequences accurately predicted the HLA-A and HLA-B alleles for most subjects in the first cohort. CMV serostatus was the only immune exposure information available for the cohort. Presence/absence analyses assumed roughly uniform sequencing depth across donors, an assumption that may not hold. Correlated functional status among segregating V segments might reflect linkage disequilibrium, but an unknown experimental factor could not be ruled out. According to a later analysis, most CMV-associated TCR beta chains appeared to be HLA-restricted, and the HLA associations seemed to be driven largely by CMV exposure. Because the 87-base-pair reads could not distinguish some IMGT-functional V segments, including TRBV6-2 and TRBV6-3, those segments were excluded. A total of 150 to 200 TCR beta chains were listed by the study as associated with cytomegalovirus. Because HLA typing was unavailable for some donors at each locus, only the typed subset was used in association tests. This cohort had only TCR beta chains sequenced, and the lack of alpha or paired-chain data limited which features could be detected.

The library relied on the immunoSEQ multiplex PCR assay. The multiplex PCR relied on a mix of 60 forward primers for TCR Vbeta segments and 13 reverse primers for TCR Jbeta segments. The CDR3 region of rearranged TCR beta genes was amplified from genomic DNA with a multiplex PCR assay. On the Illumina HiSeq System, the amplified TCR beta libraries were sequenced as 87-base-pair reads. The paper's processing steps were these. Across the roughly 640 repertoires, a later analysis counted roughly 77 million unique TCR beta chains, some 11 million of which were shared by at least two donors. To remove PCR and sequencing errors, raw reads were error-corrected and collapsed into unique sequences using a nearest-neighbor algorithm that merged closely related sequences. To assign V, D and J gene segments, CDR3 sequences were aligned to IMGT reference sequences. Each retained sequence needed at least a six-nucleotide match to both a V gene segment and a J gene segment. Rearrangements were classified as productive when the CDR3 lacked stop codons and remained in frame with V and J, and all other rearrangements were classified as non-productive. CDR3 was defined according to IMGT convention as the region running from the second conserved V-encoded cysteine to the conserved J-encoded phenylalanine. The earlier analysis of around 640 of the donors excluded sequences that lacked an unambiguous match to a single V gene segment. In an earlier analysis of several hundred of the donors, V segments were called functional above 56.7% productive rearrangements and were called segregating when the between-donor standard deviation exceeded 5%. A statistical classification framework was built for diagnosing cytomegalovirus status from the catalog of TCR beta chain sequences. In a later analysis, V and J genes were assigned by comparing TCR nucleotide sequences against IMGT/GENE-DB human TR gene sequences. A later analysis assigned CDR3 sequences and most-parsimonious VDJ recombination scenarios with the TCRdist pipeline. In a later analysis, each TCR beta chain was defined by its CDR3 amino acid sequence together with its V-gene family, and reads without a unique V-gene family were excluded. In a later analysis, fewer than 600 highly shared, low-generation-probability nucleotide sequences were removed to address suspected cross-contamination and a sequencing artifact. In a later analysis, a clonal expansion index was calculated for each public chain from normalized within-repertoire ranks of inferred template counts. In a later analysis, generation probabilities were computed using a VDJ recombination model fitted to out-of-frame rearrangements, and the results were checked against IGoR. Hypergeometric tests were used in a later analysis to score TCR-TCR, TCR-HLA and TCR-CMV co-occurrence, with a repertoire-size bias correction applied to the TCR pairs. A later analysis estimated false discovery rates by permuting HLA or CMV assignments 20 times. In a later analysis, co-occurring TCRs were grouped using DBSCAN, and TCRdist sequence similarity was added for clustering within HLA-allele-positive subsets. Co-occurrence clustering excluded repertoires with fewer than 30,000 or more than 120,000 public chains, plus five with anomalous nucleotide sharing. TCRdb re-hosts the immuneACCESS table, in-frame sequences only. Its copies lack some clones; in the studies checked, an unresolved V gene accounts for under half of them, and the cause for the rest is not known. V and J calls and clone size follow that table, whereas D and trimming were derived from the DNA. For this sample there are around 140,000 clones; just under 80% appear just once. The top ten constitute around 0.99% of the sample.

The TCR sequence derives from a male donor in good health and CMV-seronegative. Input material: PBMCs. The chain couples TRBV28 to TRBJ1-4, with no confidently assigned D gene. The CDR3 amino acid sequence is: CASSLSGEKLFF. DNA sequence: TGTGCCAGCAGTTTATCAGGTGAAAAACTGTTTTTT.